This TCR beta chain stems from a study of T cell responses to AZD1222 COVID-19 vaccine. General study results and limits: White British people made up most donors, females outnumbered males, and clonal diversity was possibly underestimated. Regions left unmutated in variants are reportedly the target of nearly half of spike-specific TCRs.

Germline V gives CDR1 SEHNR, CDR2 FQNEAQ (reference sequence). This CDR3 has 14 amino acids. Trimming cost V 3 bases and J 8 bases, with 13 bases left between them. On this clone itself: No antigen is known for it.

Some clones are missing from TCRdb's copy, which holds only in-frame ones; the method was immunoSEQ multiplex PCR. The profile shows 130,000 or so clones, around 85% of them singletons. The V and J genes are TRBV7-9 and TRBJ1-4; D not resolved. This receptor was taken from an adult who received the MenACWY meningococcal vaccine as a control. This material consisted of peripheral blood, taken 28 days after the second dose of the MenACWY control vaccine. In DNA form, the CDR3 reads TGTGCCAGCAGCTTGAACACCCCGGGGGAAAAACTGTTTTTT. It is translated as CASSLNTPGEKLFF.